This T cell receptor (beta chain) was obtained from a study of blood T cell repertoires in COVID-19. Study at large: The United States, Italy and Spain supplied acute and convalescent COVID-19 samples.

This clone was picked up one time. How the authors handled the data: Estimation of nucleated cell counts was performed using reference gene primer amplification. Produced via immunoSEQ multiplex PCR; TCRdb's table is partial and in-frame only. That table supplies the V and J calls and clone size; D and trimming were determined from the DNA. The sample contains around 170,000 clones, roughly four fifths of which appear only once. There are 12 residues in the CDR3. Sample: peripheral blood. This chain connects TRBV21-1 to TRBJ2-7; the D call of TRBD2 is as the table states it, not checked on the DNA. TRBV21-1 is termed a pseudogene. The TCR was taken from a man in his 70s who had recovered from COVID-19. The CDR3 DNA follows: TGTGCCAGCAGCCCCGCGGGCGACGAGCAGTACTTC. Translated: CASSPAGDEQYF.